The 4 T cell receptor beta chains given below trace back to one sample, sequenced in a study of neurological immune-mediated disorders. TCRdb reprocessed the 5' RACE reads via MiXCR and lists one record per CDR3 protein. The table has roughly 50,000 distinct CDR3 sequences, roughly an eighth seen once; the top ten hold roughly 10%. Time point described: longitudinal time-point 3. Sequenced material: PBMCs. These receptors came from a male donor with HTLV-1-associated myelopathy (HAM/TSP).

There are many counts of this clonotype. The J gene is TRBJ2-5, the V gene TRBV7-9; D perhaps matches TRBD1 (5 bases). V gave up 7 bases and J gave up 1 base, with 10 bases separating them. There are 13 residues in the CDR3. The germline V gene has CDR1 SEHNR and CDR2 FQNEAQ (reference sequence). The CDR3 DNA sequence: TGTGCCAGCACCCGGACACCCCAAGAGACCCAGTACTTC. Amino acid sequence: CASTRTPQETQYF.

This clonotype is labeled as medium-sized. This chain joins TRBV28 and TRBJ1-1, with D possibly being TRBD1 (6 bases). The CDR3 length is 15 residues. V lost 6 bases and J 0 bases, leaving 14 bases between the germline ends. From germline, CDR1 is MDHEN and CDR2 SYDVKM. The CDR3 spells CASSPRGVLNTEAFF. In DNA, the CDR3 is TGTGCCAGCAGCCCTAGGGGGGTCCTGAACACTGAAGCTTTCTTT.

V usage is TRBV18 and J usage is TRBJ2-7, with TRBD1 identical over 8 bases. The CDR3 contains 14 residues. The V gene's germline CDR1 is KGHSH and CDR2 LQKENI. Unmatched junction bases numbered 7, after V lost 2 bases and J lost 7 bases. CDR3 loop: CASSPKTGAGEQYF. The CDR3 bases are TGTGCCAGCTCACCAAAGACAGGGGCGGGGGAGCAGTACTTC. Combining the CDR3 with reference TRBV18 and TRBJ2-7 gives the whole variable domain NAGVMQNPRHLVRRRGQEARLRCSPMKGHSHVYWYRQLPEEGLKFMVYLQKENIIDESGMPKERFSAEFPKEGPSILRIQQVVRGDSAAYFCASSPKTGAGEQYFGPGTRLTVT.

At least ten counts were recorded for this clonotype. V usage is TRBV7-9 and J usage is TRBJ2-1; 10 nucleotides match TRBD2. With 6 bases clipped from V and 4 bases from J, the junction kept 6 bases outside the gene matches. This CDR3 comprises 15 residues. The V gene's germline CDR1 is SEHNR and CDR2 FQNEAQ (reference sequence). CDR3 bases: TGTGCCAGCAGATTCAAGCGGGGGGGATACAATGAGCAGTTCTTC. This encodes CASRFKRGGYNEQFF.